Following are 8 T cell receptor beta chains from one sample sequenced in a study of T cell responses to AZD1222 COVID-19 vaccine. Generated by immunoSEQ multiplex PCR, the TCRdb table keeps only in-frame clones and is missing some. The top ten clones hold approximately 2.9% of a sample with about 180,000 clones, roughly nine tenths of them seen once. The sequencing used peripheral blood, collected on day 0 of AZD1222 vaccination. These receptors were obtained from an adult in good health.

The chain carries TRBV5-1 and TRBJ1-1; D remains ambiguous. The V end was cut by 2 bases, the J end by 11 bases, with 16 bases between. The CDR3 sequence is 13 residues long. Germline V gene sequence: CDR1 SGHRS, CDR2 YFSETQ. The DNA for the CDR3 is TGCGCCAGCAGCTTAGTTCTCGGGAGCGGGGCTTTCTTT. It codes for CASSLVLGSGAFF.

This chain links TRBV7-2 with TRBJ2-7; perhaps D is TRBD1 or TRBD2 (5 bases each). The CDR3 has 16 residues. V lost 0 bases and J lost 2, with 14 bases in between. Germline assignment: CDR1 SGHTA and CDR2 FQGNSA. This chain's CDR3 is CASSLAAGPGPYEQYF. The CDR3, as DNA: TGTGCCAGCAGCTTAGCCGCGGGCCCGGGGCCCTACGAGCAGTACTTC.

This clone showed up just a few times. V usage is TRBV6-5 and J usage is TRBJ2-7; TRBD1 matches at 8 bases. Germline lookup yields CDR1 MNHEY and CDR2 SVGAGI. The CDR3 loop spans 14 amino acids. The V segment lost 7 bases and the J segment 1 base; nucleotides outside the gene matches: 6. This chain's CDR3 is CASKRDRPSYEQYF. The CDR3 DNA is TGTGCCAGCAAACGGGACAGGCCTTCCTACGAGCAGTACTTC.

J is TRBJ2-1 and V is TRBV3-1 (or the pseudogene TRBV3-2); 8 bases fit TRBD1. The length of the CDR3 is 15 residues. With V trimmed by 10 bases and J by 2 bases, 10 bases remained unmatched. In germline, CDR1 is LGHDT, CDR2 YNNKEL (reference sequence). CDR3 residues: CATQRDRLAYNEQFF. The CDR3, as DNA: TGTGCCACCCAGAGGGACAGGCTCGCCTACAATGAGCAGTTCTTC.

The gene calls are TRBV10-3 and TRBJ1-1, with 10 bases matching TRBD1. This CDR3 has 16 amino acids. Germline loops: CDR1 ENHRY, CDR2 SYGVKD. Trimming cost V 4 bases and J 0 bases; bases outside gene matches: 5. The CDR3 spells CAISGRDRGLNTEAFF. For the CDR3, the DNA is TGTGCCATCAGTGGGAGGGACAGGGGCTTGAACACTGAAGCTTTCTTT.

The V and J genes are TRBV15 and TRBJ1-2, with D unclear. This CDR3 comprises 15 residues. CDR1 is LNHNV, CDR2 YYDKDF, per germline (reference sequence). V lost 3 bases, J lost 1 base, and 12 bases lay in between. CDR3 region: CATSRPLPGNYGYTF. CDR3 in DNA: TGTGCCACCAGCAGGCCGCTCCCGGGTAACTATGGCTACACCTTC. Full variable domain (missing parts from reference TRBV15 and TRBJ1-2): DAMVIQNPRYQVTQFGKPVTLSCSQTLNHNVMYWYQQKSSQAPKLLFHYYDKDFNNEADTPDNFQSRRPNTSFCFLDIRSPGLGDTAMYLCATSRPLPGNYGYTFGSGTRLTVV.

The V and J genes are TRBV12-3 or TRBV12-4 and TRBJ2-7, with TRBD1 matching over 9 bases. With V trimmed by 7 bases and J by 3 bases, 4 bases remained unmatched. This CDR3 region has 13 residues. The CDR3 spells CASTVGQGYEQYF. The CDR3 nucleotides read TGTGCCAGCACCGTGGGACAGGGCTACGAGCAGTACTTC.

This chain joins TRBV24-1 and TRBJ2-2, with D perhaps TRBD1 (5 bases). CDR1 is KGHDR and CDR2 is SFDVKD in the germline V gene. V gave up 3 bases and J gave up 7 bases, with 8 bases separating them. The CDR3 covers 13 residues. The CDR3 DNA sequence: TGTGCCACCAGTGATCCAGGGCGCGGGGAGCTGTTTTTT. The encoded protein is CATSDPGRGELFF.